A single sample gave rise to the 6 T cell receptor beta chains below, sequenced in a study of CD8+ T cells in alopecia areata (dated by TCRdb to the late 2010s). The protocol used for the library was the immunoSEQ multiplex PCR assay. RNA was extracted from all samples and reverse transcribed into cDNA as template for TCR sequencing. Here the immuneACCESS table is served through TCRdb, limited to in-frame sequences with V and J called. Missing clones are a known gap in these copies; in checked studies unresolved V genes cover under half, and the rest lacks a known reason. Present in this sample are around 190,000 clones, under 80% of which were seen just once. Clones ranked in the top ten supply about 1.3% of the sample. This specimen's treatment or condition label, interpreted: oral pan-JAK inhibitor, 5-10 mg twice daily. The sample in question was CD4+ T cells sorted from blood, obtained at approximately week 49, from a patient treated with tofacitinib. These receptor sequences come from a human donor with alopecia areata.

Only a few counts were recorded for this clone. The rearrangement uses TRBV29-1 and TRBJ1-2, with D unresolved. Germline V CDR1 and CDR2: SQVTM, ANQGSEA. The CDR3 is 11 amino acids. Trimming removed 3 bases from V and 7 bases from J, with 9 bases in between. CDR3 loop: CSVESSFGYTF. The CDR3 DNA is TGCAGCGTTGAGAGTTCGTTTGGCTACACCTTC.

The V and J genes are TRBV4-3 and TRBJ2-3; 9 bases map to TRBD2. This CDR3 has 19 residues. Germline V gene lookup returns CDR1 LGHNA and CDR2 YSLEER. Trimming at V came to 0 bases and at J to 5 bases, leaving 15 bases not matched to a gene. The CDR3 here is CASSQDRGSGGTTRDTQYF. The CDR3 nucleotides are TGCGCCAGCAGCCAAGATCGAGGTAGCGGGGGCACTACAAGAGATACGCAGTATTTT.

CDR3 loop: CATSRDDRGLAKNIQYF. CDR3 nucleotides: TGTGCCACCAGCAGAGACGACAGGGGATTGGCCAAAAACATTCAGTACTTC. The rearrangement joins TRBV15 to TRBJ2-4, with TRBD1 matching 8 bases. J gave up 1 base and V 0 bases, and 5 bases lay outside the gene matches. The CDR3 sequence is 17 residues long. Germline V CDR1 and CDR2: LNHNV, YYDKDF (reference sequence).

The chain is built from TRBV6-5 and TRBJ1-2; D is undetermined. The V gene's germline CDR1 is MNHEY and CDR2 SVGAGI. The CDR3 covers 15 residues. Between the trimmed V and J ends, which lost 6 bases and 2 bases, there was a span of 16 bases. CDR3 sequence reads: CASRQSGMLNYGYTF. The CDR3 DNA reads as TGTGCCAGCAGGCAAAGCGGGATGTTAAACTATGGCTACACCTTC.

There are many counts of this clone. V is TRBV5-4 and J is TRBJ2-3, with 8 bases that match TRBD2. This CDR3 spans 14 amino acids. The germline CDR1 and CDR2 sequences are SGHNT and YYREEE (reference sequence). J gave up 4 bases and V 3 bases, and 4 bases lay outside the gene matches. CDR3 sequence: CASSSWGLADTQYF. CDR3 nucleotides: TGTGCCAGCAGCTCCTGGGGACTAGCAGATACGCAGTATTTT.

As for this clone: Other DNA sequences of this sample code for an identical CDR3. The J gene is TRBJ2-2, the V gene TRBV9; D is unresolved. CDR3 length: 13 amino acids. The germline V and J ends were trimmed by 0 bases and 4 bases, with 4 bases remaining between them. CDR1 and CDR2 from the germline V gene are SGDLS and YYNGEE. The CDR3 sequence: CASSVAGTGELFF. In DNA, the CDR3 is TGTGCCAGCAGCGTAGCAGGCACCGGGGAGCTGTTTTTT.